Below, one T cell receptor beta chain is given with its context. TCRdb re-called the 5' RACE reads and catalogs CDR3 proteins one per entry, DNA excluded. The sample is made up of about 380,000 distinct CDR3 sequences, and the top ten hold under 6.5% of it. The germline gives CDR1 DFQATT, CDR2 SNEGSKA (reference sequence). The CDR3 consists of 13 residues. The data belong to a study of T cells expressing NK-cell markers. Sequenced material: blood T cells: a sorted CD56 or NKG2C T cell subset, CD4+ or CD8+ T cells, or bulk PBMC T cells (not recorded which). The clonotype originates from a man aged 18-70 years in good health. The chain links TRBV20-1 to TRBJ1-6; there is no DNA to check the TCRdb D call of TRBD1. The chain's CDR3 is CSARKDKNSPLHF.